What follows are 5 T cell receptor beta chains derived from one specimen sequenced in a study of T cell responses to AZD1222 COVID-19 vaccine. Only in-frame clones appear in the TCRdb table, and some are missing; sequencing was by immunoSEQ multiplex PCR. Here the sample spans 100,000 to 150,000 clones, approximately 90% being singletons. The sequencing used peripheral blood, collected on day 0 of AZD1222 vaccination. The receptors originated from an adult in good health.

The chain recombines TRBV30 with TRBJ2-2; maybe TRBD2 (7 bases). The germline CDR1 and CDR2 sequences are GTSNPN and SVGIG (reference sequence). The length of the CDR3 is 13 residues. The ends were cut back, 0 bases at V and 6 bases at J, with 8 bases in the middle. The CDR3 coding sequence is TGTGCCTGGAGTGTAGGGGGGGCCGGGGAGCTGTTTTTT. This encodes CAWSVGGAGELFF.

The genes are TRBV5-1 and TRBJ2-7; TRBD2 aligns across 8 bases. V lost 6 bases to trimming and J lost 2 bases; unmatched junction nucleotides: 7. Germline V lookup: CDR1 SGHRS, CDR2 YFSETQ. This CDR3 has 14 residues. CDR3 coding DNA: TGCGCCAGCACCGCGGGGGGCCGTACCTACGAGCAGTACTTC. It is translated as CASTAGGRTYEQYF. Full variable domain (rest looked up from reference TRBV5-1 and TRBJ2-7): KAGVTQTPRYLIKTRGQQVTLSCSPISGHRSVSWYQQTPGQGLQFLFEYFSETQRNKGNFPGRFSGRQFSNSRSEMNVSTLELGDSALYLCASTAGGRTYEQYFGPGTRLTVT.

This clone appeared a single time. V is TRBV5-6 and J is TRBJ1-2, with 12 bases lining up with TRBD1. Germline CDR1 and CDR2: SGHDT and YYEEEE. CDR3 length equals 16 residues. Unmatched junction bases numbered 10, after V lost 2 bases and J lost 8 bases. The CDR3 sequence is CASSFFRDRGREGYTF. CDR3 bases: TGTGCCAGCAGCTTTTTCCGGGACAGGGGGCGCGAAGGCTACACCTTC.

CDR3 loop: CASSIDGASGRALPFF. The CDR3, as DNA: TGTGCCAGTAGTATAGATGGGGCTAGCGGGAGGGCCCTTCCGTTCTTC. The chain joins TRBV19 to TRBJ2-1, with 12 bases matching TRBD2. V lost 0 bases to trimming and J lost 15 bases; unmatched junction nucleotides: 12. The CDR3 is made up of 16 amino acids. Germline assignment: CDR1 LNHDA and CDR2 SQIVND (reference sequence). Full variable domain (remainder filled in from reference TRBV19 and TRBJ2-1): DGGITQSPKYLFRKEGQNVTLSCEQNLNHDAMYWYRQDPGQGLRLIYYSQIVNDFQKGDIAEGYSVSREKKESFPLTVTSAQKNPTAFYLCASSIDGASGRALPFFGPGTRLTVL.

This CDR3 reads CASSFPASSYEQYF. Here the CDR3 DNA reads TGTGCCAGCAGCTTCCCAGCGTCCTCCTACGAGCAGTACTTC. J is TRBJ2-7 and V is TRBV11-2; D not certain. Between the trimmed V and J ends, which lost 3 bases and 0 bases, there was a span of 9 bases. Per the germline V gene, CDR1 is SGHAT and CDR2 is FQNNGV. The CDR3 consists of 14 residues.